This T cell receptor beta chain comes out of a study of blood T cell repertoires in COVID-19. Study-level information: The analysed material was cDNA or gDNA that came from T cells, B-cell-depleted T cells, or PBMCs.

Per the original data handling: Estimation of nucleated cell counts was performed using reference gene primer amplification. The repertoire was sequenced with immunoSEQ multiplex PCR; TCRdb's copy has only in-frame clones and lacks some. V, J and clone size reflect that table, while D and trimming were determined from the DNA. Among roughly 180,000 clones listed, roughly 78% were seen once. Per germline, CDR1 LGHDT and CDR2 YNNKEL (reference sequence). V was cut by 4 bases and J by 4 bases, with 18 bases left in between. The CDR3 is 16 amino acids. This receptor was obtained from an older woman with COVID-19, enrolled during active disease. Sequenced input: peripheral blood. The chain carries TRBV3-1 (or the pseudogene TRBV3-2) and TRBJ2-3; D perhaps matches TRBD1 (7 bases). CDR3 in DNA: TGTGCCAGCAGCCGAGGGGGTGGCAGGGGGGCAGATACGCAGTATTTT. Amino acid sequence: CASSRGGGRGADTQYF.